This entry lists 12 T cell receptor beta chains sequenced from one sample in a study of tumor-infiltrating lymphocytes in primary liver carcinoma. Co-extracted RNA and DNA came from roughly 20-30 mg of unsorted bulk tissue. Using a constant-region primer together with ProtoScript II reverse transcriptase, TCR beta cDNA was made from about 490 ng of total RNA. Three rounds of nested multiplex PCR with slightly modified ARM-PCR produced TCR beta libraries. The first two PCR rounds used TRBV1-TRBV30 forward primers with a C-beta reverse primer, 9 to 10 cycles each. TCRdb fed the multiplex PCR reads into MiXCR, producing one record per CDR3 protein. There are about 96,000 distinct CDR3 sequences in the sample; around 70% occur only once, and around 30% lies in the top ten. Material: tumor-adjacent normal liver tissue. These receptors were taken from a man aged 35 to 55 with primary liver carcinoma and hepatitis B virus infection.

As for this clonotype: One end of the junction varies from germline; a read error may be responsible. The genes are TRBV7-8 and TRBJ2-1, with 8 bases identical to TRBD2. The CDR3 is 14 residues long. Germline V gene sequence: CDR1 SGHVS, CDR2 FQNEAQ. CDR3: CANSSGPAGAEQFF. The CDR3 DNA follows: TGTGCCAACAGCTCCGGACCAGCGGGAGCGGAGCAGTTCTTC.

As regards this clonotype: This may arise from a read error, as a much more abundant clone is one base away. Since no conserved phenylalanine or tryptophan closes the CDR3, a read error is the likely cause. The V call is TRBV4-1, the J call TRBJ2-2; D is unclear. CDR3 length: 14 residues. V lost 2 bases, J lost 5 bases, and 9 bases lay in between. CDR1 is MGHRA, CDR2 YSYEKL, per germline. The CDR3 sequence: CASSQQDGTGELFS. The CDR3 nucleotides are TGCGCCAGCAGCCAACAGGACGGGACCGGGGAGCTGTTTTCT.

About this clonotype itself: Germline is not matched at one junction end, which may reflect a read error. The chain joins TRBV4-1 to TRBJ2-2; 10 positions agree with TRBD1. Germline CDR1 reads MGHRA; CDR2 reads YSYEKL. The CDR3 is 15 residues long. In DNA form, the CDR3 reads TGCGCCAGCAGCCGGGGACAGGGGAGCACCCGGGACCTGTTTTTT. It encodes CASSRGQGSTRDLFF.

As regards this clonotype: This CDR3 is missing its conserved last phenylalanine or tryptophan, likely due to a read error. This rearrangement joins TRBV28 to TRBJ1-5; D ambiguous. This CDR3 has 13 residues. Germline V gene lookup returns CDR1 MDHEN and CDR2 SYDVKM. The germline V and J ends were trimmed by 2 bases and 5 bases, with 7 bases remaining between them. CDR3 region: CASSLVHDQPQHI. In nucleotides, the CDR3 is TGTGCCAGCAGTTTAGTCCATGATCAGCCCCAGCATATT.

On this clonotype: Since no conserved phenylalanine or tryptophan closes the CDR3, a read error is the likely cause. This chain joins TRBV6-6 and TRBJ2-7, with D perhaps TRBD1 or TRBD2 (5 bases each). CDR1 and CDR2 from the germline V gene are MNHNY and SVGAGI (reference sequence). The length of the CDR3 is 14 residues. The V end lost 9 bases, the J end lost 8 bases, and 23 bases lay between the germline ends. The CDR3 sequence is CASSLNGLGEKQYI. The CDR3 DNA sequence: TGTGCCAGTAGTCTTAACGGCCTGGGGGAGAAGCAGTACATC.

In regard to this clonotype: A read error may account for a junction end that differs from germline. This chain links TRBV6-6 with TRBJ1-5; 7 bases are shared with TRBD1. The CDR3 is 14 residues long. Germline V lookup: CDR1 MNHNY, CDR2 SVGAGI (reference sequence). The CDR3 reads CASSYRGSNQAQHF. DNA of the CDR3: TGTGCCAGTAGTTACAGGGGCTCAAATCAGGCCCAGCATTTT.

Of note for this clonotype: This could be a read error, since a much larger clone is one nucleotide away. V gene TRBV29-1 combines with J gene TRBJ2-7, with D unresolved. The CDR3 is 13 residues long. The ends were cut back, 7 bases at V and 5 bases at J, with 18 bases in the middle. Germline CDR1 and CDR2: SQVTM and ANQGSEA. The CDR3 protein is CSATPDNGDEQYF. The CDR3 region has the DNA TGCAGCGCCACCCCCGATAATGGGGACGAGCAGTACTTC.

About this clonotype itself: This is likely a read error, given that the CDR3 carries no conserved phenylalanine or tryptophan at its end. This rearrangement joins TRBV5-1 to TRBJ2-6, with D perhaps matching TRBD1 or TRBD2 (5 bases each). CDR3 length: 16 residues. Looked up from germline, CDR1 is SGHRS and CDR2 is YFSETQ. Trimming left V 4 bases short and J 0 bases short, with 11 bases between. The CDR3 DNA reads TGCGCCAGCAGCGGGGGATCGAGCTCTGGGGCCAACGTCCTGACTCTC. Protein sequence: CASSGGSSSGANVLTL.

With respect to this clonotype: Just one base apart from a much larger clone, this may be a read error. The chain is built from TRBV2 and TRBJ2-1, with D possibly TRBD2 on 6 matching bases. The V and J ends lost 6 bases and 12 bases respectively, with 12 bases between them. Germline CDR1 reads SNHLY; CDR2 reads FYNNEI. The CDR3 totals 11 residues. CDR3 residues: CASSLVGGQFF. The DNA for the CDR3 is TGTGCCAGCAGCTTAGTGGGAGGGCAGTTCTTC.

As concerns this clonotype: One end of the junction is discordant with germline, which a read error may explain. The J gene is TRBJ2-1, the V gene TRBV6-5; D not resolved. Germline V gives CDR1 MNHEY, CDR2 SVGAGI. The CDR3 has 15 residues. The CDR3 DNA is TGTGCCAGCAGGACGGACGAGGCACAGACGGATGAGCAATTCTTC. This encodes CASRTDEAQTDEQFF.

Concerning this clonotype: The junction shows a germline mismatch at one end, possibly a read error. This chain connects TRBV9 to TRBJ2-7; TRBD1 might be the D (6 bases). Germline values: CDR1 SGDLS, CDR2 YYNGEE. The CDR3 is 14 residues long. The CDR3 region has the DNA TGTGCCAACAGCCCGACGGAACAGGGTGGCGAGCAGTACTTC. Translation gives CANSPTEQGGEQYF.

This chain joins TRBV29-1 and TRBJ2-3, with 9 bases lining up with TRBD1. Germline loops: CDR1 SQVTM, CDR2 ANQGSEA. The CDR3 extends over 16 amino acids. Unmatched junction bases numbered 9, after V lost 1 base and J lost 4 bases. In nucleotides, the CDR3 is TGCAGCGTTGAAGTCCAGGACAGGGGAGTTGCAGATACGCAGTATTTT. The encoded protein is CSVEVQDRGVADTQYF.